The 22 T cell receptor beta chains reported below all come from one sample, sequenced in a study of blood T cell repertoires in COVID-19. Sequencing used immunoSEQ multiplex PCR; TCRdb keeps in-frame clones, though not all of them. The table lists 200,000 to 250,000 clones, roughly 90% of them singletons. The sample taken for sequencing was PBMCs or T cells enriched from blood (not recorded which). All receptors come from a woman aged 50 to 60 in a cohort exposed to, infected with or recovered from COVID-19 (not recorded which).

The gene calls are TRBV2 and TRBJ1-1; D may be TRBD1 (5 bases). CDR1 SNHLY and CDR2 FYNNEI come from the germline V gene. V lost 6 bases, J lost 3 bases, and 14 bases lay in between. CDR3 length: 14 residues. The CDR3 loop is CASSIHQGDTEAFF. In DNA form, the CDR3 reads TGTGCCAGCAGCATCCACCAGGGTGACACTGAAGCTTTCTTT.

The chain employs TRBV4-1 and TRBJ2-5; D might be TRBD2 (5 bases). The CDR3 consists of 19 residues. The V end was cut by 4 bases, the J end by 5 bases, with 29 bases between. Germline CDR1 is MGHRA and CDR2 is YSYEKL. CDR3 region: CASSPLSLGVGEFPETQYF. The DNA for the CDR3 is TGCGCCAGCAGCCCCCTCTCGCTGGGAGTGGGAGAGTTCCCGGAGACCCAGTACTTC.

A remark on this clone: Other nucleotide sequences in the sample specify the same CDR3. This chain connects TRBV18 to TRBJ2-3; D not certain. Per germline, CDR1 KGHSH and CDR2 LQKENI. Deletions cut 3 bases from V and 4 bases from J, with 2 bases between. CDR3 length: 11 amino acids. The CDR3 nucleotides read TGTGCCAGCTCACCCTCAGATACGCAGTATTTT. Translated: CASSPSDTQYF.

The CDR3 nucleotides are TGTGCCAGCAGCTTGGGGGGATTCGGCACAGATACGCAGTATTTT. Amino acid sequence: CASSLGGFGTDTQYF. The rearrangement uses TRBV11-3 and TRBJ2-3; weak D call: TRBD2 (6 bases). This CDR3 spans 15 amino acids. Germline lookup yields CDR1 SGHNT and CDR2 YENEEA. Trimming stripped 3 bases from V and 1 base from J, with 11 bases between.

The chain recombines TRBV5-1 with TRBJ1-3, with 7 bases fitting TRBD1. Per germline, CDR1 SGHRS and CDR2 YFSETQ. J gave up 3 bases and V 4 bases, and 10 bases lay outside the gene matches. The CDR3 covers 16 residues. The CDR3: CASSRGDRSDGNTIYF. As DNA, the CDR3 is TGCGCCAGCAGCAGGGGGGACAGATCCGATGGAAACACCATATATTTT.

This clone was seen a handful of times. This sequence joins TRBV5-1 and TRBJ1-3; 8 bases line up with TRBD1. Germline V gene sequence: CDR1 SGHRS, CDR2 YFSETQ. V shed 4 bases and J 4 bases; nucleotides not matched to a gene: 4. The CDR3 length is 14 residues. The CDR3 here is CASSQGATGNTIYF. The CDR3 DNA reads TGCGCCAGCAGCCAGGGGGCAACGGGAAACACCATATATTTT.

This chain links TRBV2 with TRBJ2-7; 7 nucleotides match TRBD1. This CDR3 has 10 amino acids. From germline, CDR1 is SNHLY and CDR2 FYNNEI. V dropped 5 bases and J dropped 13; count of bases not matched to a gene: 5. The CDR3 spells CASSIGTVYF. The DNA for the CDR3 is TGTGCCAGCAGTATTGGGACAGTTTACTTC.

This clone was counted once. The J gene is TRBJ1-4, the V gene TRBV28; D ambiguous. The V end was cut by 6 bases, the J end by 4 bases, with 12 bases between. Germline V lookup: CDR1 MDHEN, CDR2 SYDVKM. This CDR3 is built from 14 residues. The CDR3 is CASRLSGINEKLFF. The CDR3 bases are TGTGCCAGCAGGCTATCGGGAATTAATGAAAAACTGTTTTTT.

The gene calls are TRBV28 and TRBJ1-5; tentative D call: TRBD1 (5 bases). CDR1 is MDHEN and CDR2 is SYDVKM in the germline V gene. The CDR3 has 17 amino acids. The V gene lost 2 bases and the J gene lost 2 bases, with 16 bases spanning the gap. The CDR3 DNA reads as TGTGCCAGCAGTTTAAGGGTTCAGGGTTGGGGCAATCAGCCCCAGCATTTT. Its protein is CASSLRVQGWGNQPQHF. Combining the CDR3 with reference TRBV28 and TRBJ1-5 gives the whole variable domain DVKVTQSSRYLVKRTGEKVFLECVQDMDHENMFWYRQDPGLGLRLIYFSYDVKMKEKGDIPEGYSVSREKKERFSLILESASTNQTSMYLCASSLRVQGWGNQPQHFGDGTRLSIL.

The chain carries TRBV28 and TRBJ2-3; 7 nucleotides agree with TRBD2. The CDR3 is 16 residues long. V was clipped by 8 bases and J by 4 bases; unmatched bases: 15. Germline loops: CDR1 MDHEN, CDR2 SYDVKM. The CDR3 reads CASAPGRGLTSDTQYF. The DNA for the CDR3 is TGTGCCAGCGCCCCGGGGAGGGGCCTTACCTCAGATACGCAGTATTTT.

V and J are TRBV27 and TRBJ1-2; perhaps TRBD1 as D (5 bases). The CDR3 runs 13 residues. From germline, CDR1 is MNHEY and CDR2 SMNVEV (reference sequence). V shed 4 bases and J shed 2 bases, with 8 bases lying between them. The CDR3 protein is CASSWSGNYGYTF. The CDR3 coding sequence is TGTGCCAGCAGTTGGTCAGGGAACTATGGCTACACCTTC.

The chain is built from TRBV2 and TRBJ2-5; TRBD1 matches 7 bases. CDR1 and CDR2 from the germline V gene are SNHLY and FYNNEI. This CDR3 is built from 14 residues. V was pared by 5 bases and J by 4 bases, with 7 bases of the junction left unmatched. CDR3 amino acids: CASSQGVRGETQYF. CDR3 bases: TGTGCCAGCAGTCAGGGGGTACGGGGAGAGACCCAGTACTTC.

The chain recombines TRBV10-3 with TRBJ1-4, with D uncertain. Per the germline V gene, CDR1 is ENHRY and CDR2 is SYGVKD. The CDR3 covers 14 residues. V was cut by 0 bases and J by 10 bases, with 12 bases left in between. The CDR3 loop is CAISESTTVGKLFF. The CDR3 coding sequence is TGTGCCATCAGTGAGTCAACCACGGTTGGAAAACTGTTTTTT.

This chain's CDR3 is CAIKESGEVYEQYF. DNA of the CDR3: TGTGCCATCAAAGAGTCGGGGGAGGTCTACGAGCAGTACTTC. The chain couples TRBV10-3 to TRBJ2-7, with TRBD2 as a possible D gene (6 bases). The CDR3 is 14 residues long. Germline V lookup: CDR1 ENHRY, CDR2 SYGVKD. V was shortened by 7 bases and J by 3 bases, with 16 bases between the two germline ends.

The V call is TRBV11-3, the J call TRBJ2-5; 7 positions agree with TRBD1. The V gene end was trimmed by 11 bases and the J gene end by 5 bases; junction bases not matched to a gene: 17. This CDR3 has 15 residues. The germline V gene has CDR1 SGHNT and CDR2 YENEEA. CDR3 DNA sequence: TGTGCCGGACCTCTAGGGGGCACGTCGCTGGAGACCCAGTACTTC. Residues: CAGPLGGTSLETQYF.

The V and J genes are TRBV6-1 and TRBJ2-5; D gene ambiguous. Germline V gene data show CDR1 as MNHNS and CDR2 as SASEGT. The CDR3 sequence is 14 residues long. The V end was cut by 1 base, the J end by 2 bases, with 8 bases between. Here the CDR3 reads CASSEGLLQETQYF. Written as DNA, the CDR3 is TGTGCCAGCAGTGAAGGTTTACTACAAGAGACCCAGTACTTC.

The DNA of the CDR3 is TGTGCCAGCAGTCCCATGACAGGACTCGGTGGCTACACCTTC. It encodes CASSPMTGLGGYTF. The chain couples TRBV11-1 to TRBJ1-2; possible D gene TRBD1, 6 bases. The ends were cut back, 6 bases at V and 7 bases at J, with 18 bases in the middle. The germline V gene encodes CDR1 SGHAT and CDR2 FQDESV (reference sequence). The CDR3 is made up of 14 amino acids.

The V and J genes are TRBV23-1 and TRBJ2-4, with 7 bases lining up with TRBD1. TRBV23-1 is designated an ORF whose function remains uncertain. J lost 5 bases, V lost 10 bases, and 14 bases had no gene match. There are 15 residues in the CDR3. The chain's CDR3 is CAIPPTGTAQNIQYF. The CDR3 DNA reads TGCGCCATTCCCCCAACCGGGACAGCACAAAACATTCAGTACTTC.

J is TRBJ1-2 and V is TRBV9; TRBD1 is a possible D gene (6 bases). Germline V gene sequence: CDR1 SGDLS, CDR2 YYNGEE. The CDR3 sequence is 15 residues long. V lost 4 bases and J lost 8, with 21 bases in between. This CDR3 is CASSSRPTGNYGYTF. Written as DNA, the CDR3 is TGTGCCAGCAGCTCCAGACCAACAGGGAATTACGGCTACACCTTC.

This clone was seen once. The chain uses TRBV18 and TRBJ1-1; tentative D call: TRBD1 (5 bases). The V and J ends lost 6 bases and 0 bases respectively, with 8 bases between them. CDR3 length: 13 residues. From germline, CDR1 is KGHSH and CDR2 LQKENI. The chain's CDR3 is CASSDSLNTEAFF. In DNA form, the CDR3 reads TGTGCCAGCTCCGACAGTCTGAACACTGAAGCTTTCTTT.

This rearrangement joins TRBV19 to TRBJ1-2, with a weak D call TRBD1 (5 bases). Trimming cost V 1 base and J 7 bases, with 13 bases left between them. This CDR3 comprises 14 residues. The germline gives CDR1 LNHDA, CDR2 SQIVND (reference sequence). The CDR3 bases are TGTGCCAGTAGTATAGCGGTGGCGGGGGTTGGCTACACCTTC. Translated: CASSIAVAGVGYTF.

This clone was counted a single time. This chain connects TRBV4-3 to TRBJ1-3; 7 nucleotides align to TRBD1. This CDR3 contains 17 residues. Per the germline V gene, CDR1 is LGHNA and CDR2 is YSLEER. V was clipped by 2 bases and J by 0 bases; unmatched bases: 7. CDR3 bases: TGCGCCAGCAGCCAACAGAAAGGGGGCCCCTCTGGAAACACCATATATTTT. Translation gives CASSQQKGGPSGNTIYF.